This TCR beta chain was sequenced for a study of Graves' ophthalmopathy and Graves' hyperthyroidism. CDR1 is MDHEN, CDR2 SYDVKM, per germline. This CDR3 is 13 amino acids long. V shed 8 bases and J shed 4 bases, with 14 bases lying between them. TCR beta CDR3 amplification used RNA transcripts. First-round RT-PCR relied on HTBI primers, and a second-round multiplex PCR came next. MiXCR, run by TCRdb on the multiplex PCR reads, gives a single entry per CDR3 protein. The sample has just over 600,000 distinct CDR3 sequences, roughly 20% seen once. Remarks on this clonotype: Its antigen is still unknown.

General observations from the study: Most thyroid-expanded clonotypes exceeding 0.001 frequency were also found in blood.

This clonotype was sampled from a woman in her late teens or twenties with stable Graves' hyperthyroidism. Some clones in this sample may be carry-over from other donors' samples. V is TRBV28 and J is TRBJ1-2; the D is unclear. Sequencing was done on a sample of peripheral blood. CDR3 coding DNA: TGTGCCAGCGCGCGTAGAGTGGGCTATGGCTACACCTTC. It yields the protein CASARRVGYGYTF.